Listed below are T cell receptor beta chains from one sample, sequenced in a study of beta chain features in type 1 diabetes. Profiled with immunoSEQ multiplex PCR; TCRdb holds only in-frame clones, not every one. The table records around 400,000 clones, roughly an eighth of them present only once. Sequences were obtained from naive CD4+ T cells from blood. The receptors here all came from a young man in good health. The CDR3 runs from the conserved cysteine through the conserved F or W. The order of the fields is CDR3 protein, V gene, J gene.

cdr3_aa: CASSSPFGGEGETQYF
v_call: TRBV28
j_call: TRBJ2-5

cdr3_aa: CASSLNSNYGYTF
v_call: TRBV28
j_call: TRBJ1-2

cdr3_aa: CASSVEWGTEQFF
v_call: TRBV9
j_call: TRBJ2-1

cdr3_aa: CAWSSFGREGGNEQFF
v_call: TRBV30
j_call: TRBJ2-1

cdr3_aa: CSVERGGYGYTF
v_call: TRBV29-1
j_call: TRBJ1-2

cdr3_aa: CASTEQHYGYTF
v_call: TRBV6-6
j_call: TRBJ1-2

cdr3_aa: CATSGEGRDTQYF
v_call: TRBV5-4
j_call: TRBJ2-3

cdr3_aa: CAISEAGGGSYNEQFF
v_call: TRBV10-3
j_call: TRBJ2-1

cdr3_aa: CASSILQGNYGYTF
v_call: TRBV5-4
j_call: TRBJ1-2

cdr3_aa: CASSFPGLAPNTEQFF
v_call: TRBV28
j_call: TRBJ2-1

cdr3_aa: CAWSENRAQPQHF
v_call: TRBV30
j_call: TRBJ1-5